This TCR beta chain was identified in a study of vaccination and CD4 T cells after COVID-19. The Oncomine TCR Beta short-read assay generated sequence data from the DNA of cultured CD4+ T cells. MiXCR, applied by TCRdb to the PCR reads, yields one record per CDR3 protein. This table has roughly 20,000 distinct CDR3 sequences, 35% to 50% appearing once. Treatment of the sample: roughly nine-day PBMC culture with coronavirus spike peptide pools or control peptides (ViraFEST assay). In regard to this clonotype: Its antigen is undetermined.

The TCR comes from a human donor who had recovered from COVID-19. The specimen comprised CD4+ T cells from blood, cultured in vitro, sampled after SARS-CoV-2 vaccination.

The CDR3 region has the DNA TGTGCCAGCAGCTTAGCGCAGCGGGTTAGCGGGGACCCAAGAGAGACCCAGTACTTC. It yields the protein CASSLAQRVSGDPRETQYF. The V gene is TRBV7-2, the J gene TRBJ2-5; 8 positions match TRBD2. The CDR3 totals 19 residues. Germline CDR1 is SGHTA and CDR2 is FQGNSA. With 0 bases clipped from V and 4 bases from J, the junction kept 16 bases outside the gene matches.